These 23 T cell receptor beta chains were all obtained from the same sample, sequenced in a study of blood T cell repertoires in COVID-19. The method was immunoSEQ multiplex PCR; TCRdb's version includes in-frame clones alone and lacks a portion of them. Of a few hundred thousand clones in the sample, about 88% were seen once. Sequencing was performed on PBMCs or T cells enriched from blood (not recorded which). The receptors here all came from a man aged 30 to 45 with acute COVID-19.

This clone was found once. The chain recombines TRBV6-5 with TRBJ2-3; 7 bases match TRBD1. Germline trimming cut 6 bases from V and 1 base from J; bases unmatched to any gene: 7. Germline-derived CDR1 and CDR2 are MNHEY and SVGAGI. The CDR3 has 15 amino acids. The CDR3 sequence is CASSRDRAGTDTQYF. The DNA of the CDR3 is TGTGCCAGCAGCCGCGACAGGGCTGGCACAGATACGCAGTATTTT.

This chain connects TRBV3-1 (or the pseudogene TRBV3-2) to TRBJ2-2; 12 bases are a match to TRBD2. V shed 4 bases and J 5 bases; nucleotides not matched to a gene: 5. Germline values: CDR1 LGHDT, CDR2 YNNKEL (reference sequence). This CDR3 is built from 16 residues. The CDR3 coding sequence is TGTGCCAGCAGCCGACTAGCGGGAGTAAAAACCGGGGAGCTGTTTTTT. It codes for CASSRLAGVKTGELFF.

The rearrangement joins TRBV15 to TRBJ2-5; D perhaps matches TRBD2 (6 bases). The CDR3 extends over 15 amino acids. Germline CDR1 LNHNV, CDR2 YYDKDF (reference sequence). V gave up 0 bases and J gave up 5 bases, with 13 bases separating them. This chain's CDR3 is CATSRDGTEEETQYF. CDR3 DNA sequence: TGTGCCACCAGCAGAGACGGGACTGAAGAGGAGACCCAGTACTTC.

In the case of this clone: At the DNA level, this CDR3 is encoded by other sequences in the same sample as well. CDR3: CASSIGTGPEKLFF. The CDR3 region has the DNA TGTGCCAGTAGTATCGGGACAGGCCCTGAAAAACTGTTTTTT. The rearrangement links TRBV19 to TRBJ1-4, with 8 bases identical to TRBD1. Germline CDR1 LNHDA, CDR2 SQIVND (reference sequence). This CDR3 has 14 residues. V gave up 3 bases and J gave up 7 bases; unmatched junction bases: 4.

This rearrangement joins TRBV6-5 to TRBJ1-2, with D possibly TRBD1 on 6 matching bases. Per germline, CDR1 MNHEY and CDR2 SVGAGI. Between the trimmed V and J ends, which lost 6 bases and 2 bases, there was a span of 13 bases. The CDR3 contains 14 residues. CDR3 in DNA: TGTGCCAGCAGGGATACAGGGTGGAACTATGGCTACACCTTC. Its protein is CASRDTGWNYGYTF.

This rearrangement joins TRBV13 to TRBJ1-3; D is undetermined. The germline V gene encodes CDR1 PRHDT and CDR2 FYEKMQ (reference sequence). This CDR3 contains 15 residues. The V gene lost 0 bases and the J gene lost 3 bases, with 9 bases spanning the gap. CDR3 coding DNA: TGTGCCAGCAGCTTAGGTGCAAGCTTTGGAAACACCATATATTTT. Protein sequence: CASSLGASFGNTIYF.

This chain joins TRBV29-1 and TRBJ2-1; TRBD2 agrees at 8 bases. The CDR3 loop spans 11 amino acids. Trimming took 6 bases from V and 9 from J; bases not matched to a gene: 4. Germline V gene lookup returns CDR1 SQVTM and CDR2 ANQGSEA. The CDR3 is CSVVAGFEQFF. In DNA form, the CDR3 reads TGCAGCGTAGTAGCGGGGTTTGAGCAGTTCTTC.

The CDR3 sequence is CASSVNEQFF. Written as DNA, the CDR3 is TGTGCCAGTAGCGTCAATGAGCAGTTCTTC. The chain combines TRBV19 with TRBJ2-1; the D is unclear. The germline gives CDR1 LNHDA, CDR2 SQIVND (reference sequence). The CDR3 extends over 10 amino acids. V lost 6 bases to trimming and J lost 6 bases, with 3 bases between them.

The chain carries TRBV5-6 and TRBJ1-2; the match to TRBD1 covers 7 bases. There are 13 residues in the CDR3. CDR1 is SGHDT, CDR2 YYEEEE, per germline. V was pared by 4 bases and J by 6 bases, with 6 bases of the junction left unmatched. This CDR3 reads CASSRPGGDGYTF. In DNA, the CDR3 is TGTGCCAGCAGCCGGCCAGGGGGAGATGGCTACACCTTC.

This chain links TRBV6-1 with TRBJ2-1; D remains unclear. Trimming shortened V by 0 bases and J by 5 bases, and 5 bases separated the two germline ends. This CDR3 contains 13 residues. Germline loops: CDR1 MNHNS, CDR2 SASEGT. The CDR3 bases are TGTGCCAGCAGTGAAGCGACACACAATGAGCAGTTCTTC. This sequence encodes CASSEATHNEQFF.

The rearrangement links TRBV10-3 to TRBJ1-1; a possible D gene is TRBD1 (5 bases). Germline-derived CDR1 and CDR2 are ENHRY and SYGVKD. V shed 2 bases and J shed 1 base, with 8 bases lying between them. This CDR3 contains 14 residues. The CDR3 sequence: CAISETGWNTEAFF. CDR3 coding DNA: TGTGCCATCAGTGAGACAGGCTGGAACACTGAAGCTTTCTTT.

This chain uses TRBV11-2 with TRBJ1-6, with D possibly matching TRBD1 (6 bases). CDR3 length equals 14 residues. V was shortened by 4 bases and J by 7 bases, with 11 bases between the two germline ends. Per the germline V gene, CDR1 is SGHAT and CDR2 is FQNNGV. The CDR3 nucleotides read TGTGCCAGCAGCTCACAGGGTCAAAATTCACCCCTCCACTTT. Protein: CASSSQGQNSPLHF.

This chain uses TRBV4-1 with TRBJ1-1; D possibly corresponds to TRBD1 (6 bases). Trimming took 6 bases from V and 5 from J, leaving 16 bases between them. The CDR3 is 14 residues long. Germline loops: CDR1 MGHRA, CDR2 YSYEKL. The CDR3 protein is CASRVVGANTEAFF. The CDR3 nucleotides are TGCGCCAGCAGGGTAGTGGGGGCGAATACTGAAGCTTTCTTT.

The chain carries TRBV6-1 and TRBJ2-5, with a weak D call TRBD1 (7 bases). Deletions cut 4 bases from V and 3 bases from J, with 24 bases between. CDR3 length: 18 residues. Germline CDR1 reads MNHNS; CDR2 reads SASEGT. CDR3 amino acids: CASSGDPRQGGLKETQYF. The CDR3 DNA sequence: TGTGCCAGCAGTGGGGACCCACGACAGGGAGGCTTGAAAGAGACCCAGTACTTC.

The V call is TRBV6-5, the J call TRBJ2-5; TRBD1 aligns across 7 bases. V lost 6 bases, J lost 5 bases, and 9 bases stayed unmatched. CDR1 and CDR2 (germline): MNHEY, SVGAGI. The CDR3 consists of 14 residues. CDR3 sequence (DNA): TGTGCCAGCAGCCGCTCCGGGACAGCTGAGACCCAGTACTTC. Its protein product is CASSRSGTAETQYF.

Written as DNA, the CDR3 is TGTGCCAGCAGCCTTAGTAATGTCGGCGGGGAGCTGTTTTTT. It translates to CASSLSNVGGELFF. The chain recombines TRBV7-8 with TRBJ2-2; D remains ambiguous. Between the trimmed V and J ends, which lost 5 bases and 7 bases, there was a span of 14 bases. Germline V gene lookup returns CDR1 SGHVS and CDR2 FQNEAQ. The CDR3 is made up of 14 amino acids.

This clone was detected a few times. A junction end diverges from the germline sequence, so it may reflect a read error. The chain is built from TRBV5-1 and TRBJ2-1; D uncertain. The CDR3 covers 11 residues. Germline CDR1 reads SGHRS; CDR2 reads YFSETQ. CDR3 in amino acids: CASSLLNEQFF. CDR3 sequence (DNA): TGTGCCAGCAGCTTGCTCAATGAGCAGTTCTTC.

The chain joins TRBV12-3 or TRBV12-4 to TRBJ2-1; D perhaps matches TRBD2 (6 bases). This CDR3 has 11 amino acids. The V gene lost 6 bases and the J gene lost 13 bases, with 13 bases spanning the gap. CDR3 sequence (DNA): TGTGCCAGCAGCACCGGGACTGGACAGTTCTTC. Its protein is CASSTGTGQFF.

This clone was seen just once. The chain links TRBV20-1 to TRBJ1-4; TRBD1 matches 10 bases. CDR1 DFQATT and CDR2 SNEGSKA come from the germline V gene (reference sequence). V gave up 3 bases and J gave up 4 bases; unmatched junction bases: 5. This CDR3 has 15 residues. The CDR3 nucleotides are TGCAGTGCTAGTAAGGGACAGGGGTTTAATGAAAAACTGTTTTTT. This sequence encodes CSASKGQGFNEKLFF.

The genes are TRBV7-2 and TRBJ2-1; no clear D gene. Germline CDR1 is SGHTA and CDR2 is FQGNSA. CDR3 length equals 15 residues. Trimming removed 3 bases from V and 4 bases from J, with 13 bases in between. The CDR3 here is CASSFVGMSYNEQFF. DNA of the CDR3: TGTGCCAGCAGCTTCGTTGGTATGAGTTACAATGAGCAGTTCTTC.

The chain combines TRBV7-9 with TRBJ1-1; tentatively, D is TRBD1 (6 bases). CDR1 is SEHNR and CDR2 is FQNEAQ in the germline V gene (reference sequence). CDR3 length equals 13 residues. With 5 bases removed from V and 7 bases from J, the gap between germline ends came to 14 bases. The CDR3 region has the DNA TGTGCCAGCAGCCTGCCGGACAGCTTTGAAGCTTTCTTT. It translates to CASSLPDSFEAFF.

The J gene is TRBJ1-1, the V gene TRBV5-1; D is undetermined. Trimming cost V 2 bases and J 4 bases, with 12 bases left between them. Germline assignment: CDR1 SGHRS and CDR2 YFSETQ. This CDR3 is 14 amino acids long. CDR3 sequence: CASSLTGRVTEAFF. The DNA of the CDR3 is TGCGCCAGCAGCTTAACCGGGAGGGTCACTGAAGCTTTCTTT. Full variable domain (rest looked up from reference TRBV5-1 and TRBJ1-1): KAGVTQTPRYLIKTRGQQVTLSCSPISGHRSVSWYQQTPGQGLQFLFEYFSETQRNKGNFPGRFSGRQFSNSRSEMNVSTLELGDSALYLCASSLTGRVTEAFFGQGTRLTVV.

The genes are TRBV6-5 and TRBJ1-5; perhaps TRBD1 as D (5 bases). V lost 6 bases, J lost 4 bases, and 10 bases lay in between. Germline lookup yields CDR1 MNHEY and CDR2 SVGAGI. The CDR3 has 13 residues. CDR3 nucleotides: TGTGCCAGCAGCGAGAACAGGAATCAGCCCCAGCATTTT. Translated, it gives CASSENRNQPQHF.